This T cell receptor (beta chain) comes out of a study of CD8+CD57+ T cells in acquired aplastic anemia. Study-wide background: Average DNA yield from sorted CD4+ and CD8+ cells was around 3 ug. General study findings and limits: Approximately 28 CD8+ CDR3 sequences were shared between patients and controls.

About this clonotype: Its antigen is unidentified.

Genomic DNA constituted the template upon which TCR beta VDJ and CDR3 profiling was performed. TCRdb ran MiXCR on the reads and lists one entry per CDR3 protein. The sample comprises some 150,000 distinct CDR3 sequences, 71% of which are singletons, and roughly half rests with the top ten. Patients selected for sequencing had displayed CD8+CD57+ cell expansion by flow cytometry. With no exception, the patients had severe acquired aplastic anemia. Patients had undergone no therapy by the time their blood was sampled. The CDR3 has 15 amino acids. Germline CDR1 reads MGHRA; CDR2 reads YSYEKL. Trimming took off 2 bases at V and 0 bases at J, with 10 bases between the two ends.

Sequencing was carried out using sorted CD4+, CD8+, or CD8+CD57+ T cells (not recorded which) from PBMCs. V is TRBV4-1 and J is TRBJ1-1; no reliable D call. The sequence was obtained from a human donor with aplastic anemia. The CDR3 loop reads CASSQIGPMNTEAFF. CDR3 DNA: TGCGCCAGCAGCCAAATTGGTCCTATGAACACTGAAGCTTTCTTT.